This T cell receptor beta chain comes out of a study of T-cell memory formation after mild COVID-19. Study-level information: TCR clusters were largely donor specific.

Findings of the study overall: Memory from before infection featured some responding clones, which suggests cross-reactive memory joined.

It was 5'RACE with constant-segment primers that produced the TCR alpha and TCR beta cDNA libraries, which carried sample barcodes and UMIs. One entry per CDR3 protein results from TCRdb running MiXCR on the 5' RACE reads. The data show 210,000 or so distinct CDR3 sequences, around 30% seen once. About this clonotype: Antigen: not known.

The sample taken for sequencing was PBMCs or a T cell subset sorted from them (not recorded which). The sequence came from an adult woman who had mild COVID-19 (a few samples of this study predate the infection). Cell type and time point are not known.

The CDR3 sequence: CASSQPGENGEQYF. In DNA form, the CDR3 reads TGCGCCAGCAGCCAACCGGGAGAAAACGGCGAGCAGTACTTC. The rearrangement uses TRBV4-1 and TRBJ2-7; possible D gene TRBD2, 6 bases. The CDR3 totals 14 residues. Germline V gene lookup returns CDR1 MGHRA and CDR2 YSYEKL. Trimming took off 2 bases at V and 6 bases at J, with 14 bases between the two ends.